This entry features one TCR beta chain sequence. Its cognate antigen is unknown. V lost 3 bases to trimming and J lost 5 bases; unmatched junction nucleotides: 5. CDR1 is SGHRS and CDR2 is YFSETQ in the germline V gene. This CDR3 is 15 amino acids long. Primers for the PCR totalled 60 Vbeta and 13 Jbeta. Here immunoSEQ multiplex PCR was the method, and the copy in TCRdb shows in-frame clones only, minus some. This table holds some 190,000 clones, roughly 80% found once. The source of the sample is a study of cytomegalovirus exposure and HLA in healthy donors. Study overall: Among the roughly 370 genotyped donors, 70% to 85% were placed in the Caucasian-associated ancestry cluster.

Study-wide findings and caveats: A few CMV-associated chains proved CMV antigen-specific in vitro. For presence/absence analyses, sequencing depth was assumed to be roughly uniform across donors. A reported reduction in N-insertions relative to the approximately 640-donor mean was seen in an Asian-associated ancestry cluster in a later analysis.

This chain joins TRBV5-1 and TRBJ2-7; TRBD2 agrees at 13 bases. Sequenced material: PBMCs. The TCR originated in a girl aged 10-17 years in good health and CMV-seropositive. The CDR3 is CASSSRTSGSNEQYF. The CDR3, as DNA: TGCGCCAGCAGCTCTAGGACTAGCGGGAGTAACGAGCAGTACTTC. The complete variable domain, with remaining parts taken from reference TRBV5-1 and TRBJ2-7, reads KAGVTQTPRYLIKTRGQQVTLSCSPISGHRSVSWYQQTPGQGLQFLFEYFSETQRNKGNFPGRFSGRQFSNSRSEMNVSTLELGDSALYLCASSSRTSGSNEQYFGPGTRLTVT.